This record concerns one TCR beta chain sequence. Which antigen it targets is not known. No base quality values were provided; no much bigger clone lies one nucleotide off. Distinct nucleotide sequences in the sample also encode this CDR3. This entry comes from a study of shared clonotypes between healthy human individuals (dated by TCRdb to 2018 to 2020). Regarding the complete study: The cohort included a few men and a couple of women between 18 and 49 years of age. Per donor, three plates each were used for CD4 naive and CD4 memory, two for CD8 naive, and one for CD8 memory. Blood TCR repertoires of roughly five healthy adults were deeply sequenced to estimate repertoire size and the extent of clonotype sharing between individuals. Different laboratories and diverse techniques were used to prepare libraries and sequence TCR repertoires, to increase sequencing depth and limit assay-specific biases. Between about 0.94 and 10 billion PBMCs per donor were obtained by leukapheresis. The paper as a whole reports these results and caveats: Sampling was limited to blood, and TCR repertoires in tissue likely differ from TCR repertoires in blood. When several donors were compared, the shared fraction of clonotypes was around 4.6% for naive CD4, around 3.5% for naive CD8, about 2.5% for memory CD4, and 0.3% to 0.5% for memory CD8. Pairwise subsampling indicated that sequencing depth was expected to affect the degree of clonotype sharing among donors. Clonotypes shared by all four sorted-subset donors showed higher generation probabilities than non-shared clonotypes. Because the study included a small number of donors, the genetic and exposure-history diversity represented was limited. Larger estimated clonotype richness was generally found for naive subsets than for memory subsets. Incomplete sequencing was indicated by rarefaction of sorted-subset datasets, despite the large sequencing depth.

CD8 naive samples were obtained by positive selection for CCR7 among CD45RO-negative cells, yielding a CD45RA+CCR7+ population from which TemRA cells were excluded. Donors were healthy HIV-negative adults with no recently reported acute infections or vaccinations. Only Caucasian adults living in Nashville, Tennessee, USA were represented among the donors. After blood collection by leukapheresis, PBMCs were isolated using Ficoll-Histopaque density gradient centrifugation and then cryopreserved in the vapor phase of liquid nitrogen. Analytical flow cytometry was used to check the purity and quantity of every magnetically sorted T cell population. Each sorted fraction had its genomic DNA isolated and then quantified by UV absorbance on a Nanodrop 2000c. The V end gives up 6 bases and the J end 3 bases, leaving 4 bases in the junction not matched to a gene. For CDR1 and CDR2, the germline V gene lists MDHEN and SYDVKM. The cysteine opens and the phenylalanine closes a CDR3 of 13 amino acids. The kept DNA is CDR3 alone, 39 bases in frame from the first base.

TCR CDR3 regions were amplified from genomic DNA by multiplex PCR using the deep immunoSEQ assay. Genomic DNA extracted from each cell subset was distributed evenly over all wells of several immunoSEQ 96-well plates, and each plate served as one replicate. For sorted subsets, roughly 200 ng genomic DNA, equal to 25,000 to 35,000 T cell genomes, was loaded into each replicate PCR. Purified libraries were measured with a Qubit 3.0 fluorometer, size-checked on a Bioanalyzer 2100, and measured again with the KAPA Library Quantification kit. A separate single-read 150-cycle Illumina NextSeq 550 flow cell was used to sequence each immunoSEQ 96-well plate. In the source study's methods: Because only junctional sequences without quality scores were contained in the immunoSEQ output, filtering matching that applied to full-length reads could not be performed. Sequences were annotated with PyIR, a Python wrapper for IgBLAST v1.9, using IMGT germline references to assign V/J genes and CDR3. Reads were removed for weak V/J assignments (E-value above 1e-6), missing CDR3, stop codons, out-of-frame junctions, or ambiguous translated residues. V3J clonotypes were defined as sequences sharing an identical inferred V gene, J gene, and CDR3 amino acid sequence. Percentage overlap between repertoires was calculated by dividing the number of shared unique clonotypes by the size of the smaller repertoire. Richness of each repertoire was evaluated using RTK rarefaction, the Chao1 estimator, and Recon v2.1 estimates of unobserved clonotypes. OLGA was used to compute generation probabilities for all TCRbeta clonotypes that the gDNA method yielded from a few donors. TCRdb limited this immuneACCESS table to in-frame rearrangements with V and J called. A share of clones is missing; checked studies link under half to unresolved V genes, and the rest is unexplained. The V and J calls and the clone size are those of that table, but D and trimming were determined from the DNA. The sample records around 2.1 million clones, roughly 91% of which are singletons. Roughly 1.7% of the sample is taken by the ten largest.

The V gene is TRBV28 and the J gene is TRBJ1-1, and 7 bases in between align with TRBD1. This sequence was found in a man younger than 35 in good health. Some clones in this sample may be carry-over from other donors' samples. The sample consisted of naive CD8+ T cells from PBMCs. The cell subset or site label corresponds to: CD45RA+CCR7+. The bases read TGTGCCAGCAGCGAGACAGGGTACACTGAAGCTTTCTTT. This yields the protein CASSETGYTEAFF.